One and the same sample provided the 6 T cell receptor beta chains below, sequenced in a study of blood T cell repertoires in COVID-19 (dated by TCRdb to about 2020). Library construction relied on the immunoSEQ multiplex PCR assay. Entries here come from immuneACCESS through TCRdb and include only in-frame sequences with V and J called. Some clones fail to appear in such tables; in the studies checked, an unresolved V gene covers under half of the shortfall, and the cause of the remainder is unknown. This sample is represented by approximately 23,000 clones; approximately 90% of them were singletons. The ten top clones hold around 6% of the sample. Sequenced material: peripheral blood. The source of these receptors is a woman at least 80 years old with active COVID-19.

Only one count was recorded for this clone. The chain combines TRBV10-3 with TRBJ1-2, with D perhaps matching TRBD1 (5 bases). CDR1 is ENHRY and CDR2 is SYGVKD in the germline V gene. V was cut by 6 bases and J by 3 bases, with 17 bases left in between. This CDR3 has 15 residues. Written as DNA, the CDR3 is TGTGCCATCAGAGGAGGGGCCGACTGGGACTATGGCTACACCTTC. It codes for CAIRGGADWDYGYTF.

This chain joins TRBV7-2 and TRBJ2-1, with a tentative D call TRBD1 (5 bases). V dropped 2 bases and J dropped 2 bases, with 13 bases sitting between them. Per the germline V gene, CDR1 is SGHTA and CDR2 is FQGNSA. CDR3 length equals 16 residues. As DNA, the CDR3 is TGTGCCAGCAGCTTATTTCCAGGGTCCCCCTACAATGAGCAGTTCTTC. Residues: CASSLFPGSPYNEQFF.

This sequence joins TRBV5-6 and TRBJ2-3; tentative D call: TRBD2 (5 bases). This CDR3 contains 14 residues. Germline V gene sequence: CDR1 SGHDT, CDR2 YYEEEE. Trimming took 2 bases from V and 5 from J, leaving 12 bases between them. The CDR3 spells CASSLATRGDTQYF. As DNA, the CDR3 is TGTGCCAGCAGCTTAGCTACCCGGGGAGATACGCAGTATTTT.

This clone appeared once. V and J are TRBV19 and TRBJ1-2, with D possibly TRBD1 on 5 matching bases. The CDR3 consists of 15 residues. V was shortened by 10 bases and J by 2 bases, with 20 bases between the two germline ends. In germline, CDR1 is LNHDA, CDR2 SQIVND (reference sequence). CDR3 region: CATQTGGRANYGYTF. Here the CDR3 DNA reads TGTGCCACCCAAACGGGGGGGAGGGCCAACTATGGCTACACCTTC.

The CDR3 DNA is TGTGCCAGCAGCCTAGGGGGGGCCCGGACCGGGGAGCTGTTTTTT. Its translation is CASSLGGARTGELFF. The rearrangement uses TRBV3-1 (or the pseudogene TRBV3-2) and TRBJ2-2, with D perhaps TRBD2 (7 bases). Germline V gives CDR1 LGHDT, CDR2 YNNKEL (reference sequence). Trimming took off 4 bases at V and 5 bases at J, with 14 bases between the two ends. The length of the CDR3 is 15 residues.

The chain links TRBV10-3 to TRBJ2-7, with 10 bases fitting TRBD2. Germline CDR1 reads ENHRY; CDR2 reads SYGVKD. The V gene end was trimmed by 4 bases and the J gene end by 2 bases; junction bases not matched to a gene: 2. This CDR3 comprises 14 residues. Here the CDR3 reads CAISVAGGTYEQYF. DNA for the CDR3: TGTGCCATCAGTGTAGCGGGGGGTACCTACGAGCAGTACTTC.